This T cell receptor (beta chain) was obtained from a study of shared clonotypes between healthy human individuals. Study context: Serving as donors were a couple of women and three men, whose ages spanned 18 to 49.

Naive CD45RA+ and memory CD45RA-negative subsets were split from CD4+ cells. The sample holds one count of this clone. The method was immunoSEQ multiplex PCR; TCRdb's version includes in-frame clones alone and lacks a portion of them. The sample contains millions of clones, roughly 95% of which appear only once. The sequence was collected from a man between 18 and 29 years old in good health. Material: naive CD4+ T cells sorted from blood. As to subset: CD45RA+ positively selected.

This CDR3 reads CAISDRGGAGELFF. CDR3 sequence (DNA): TGTGCCATCAGTGATCGGGGGGGCGCCGGGGAGCTGTTTTTT. V and J are TRBV10-3 and TRBJ2-2; TRBD2 matches 8 bases. The CDR3 extends over 14 amino acids. V lost 3 bases, J lost 6 bases, and 3 bases stayed unmatched. Germline V lookup: CDR1 ENHRY, CDR2 SYGVKD.